The 15 T cell receptor beta chains reported below all come from one sample, sequenced in a study of cytomegalovirus exposure and HLA in healthy donors. Profiling relied on immunoSEQ multiplex PCR, and the TCRdb table lists in-frame clones only, not all of them. The data show some 180,000 clones, with around nine tenths seen just once and 6.5% to 7.5% held by the top ten. Sequences were obtained from PBMCs. All receptors come from a man aged 25 to 45 in good health and CMV-seropositive.

V gene TRBV6-1 combines with J gene TRBJ1-5, with a possible D match to TRBD1 (5 bases). The CDR3 covers 15 residues. Per germline, CDR1 MNHNS and CDR2 SASEGT. V lost 2 bases, J lost 7 bases, and 15 bases lay in between. Here the CDR3 DNA reads TGTGCCAGCAGTGAACAAGGGCAGGGCGGCCAGCCCCAGCATTTT. Protein: CASSEQGQGGQPQHF.

The chain uses TRBV7-6 and TRBJ1-1, with D possibly matching TRBD1 (5 bases). CDR1 is SGHVS and CDR2 is FNYEAQ in the germline V gene. The CDR3 contains 12 residues. V was trimmed by 2 bases and J by 10 bases, leaving 11 bases between them. CDR3 in DNA: TGTGCCAGCAGCTTACGTGCAGGGATAGCTTTCTTT. As protein: CASSLRAGIAFF.

The CDR3 nucleotides are TGCGCCAGCAGTGAATCGGAGAGCTCTGGAAACACCATATATTTT. It yields the protein CASSESESSGNTIYF. The chain has TRBV10-2 and TRBJ1-3; D remains ambiguous. Trimming shortened V by 3 bases and J by 0 bases, and 9 bases separated the two germline ends. Germline loops: CDR1 WSHSY, CDR2 SAAADI. This CDR3 is 15 amino acids long.

V and J are TRBV9 and TRBJ2-1; 7 positions match TRBD1. Germline V gives CDR1 SGDLS, CDR2 YYNGEE. The CDR3 contains 16 residues. The J segment lost 4 bases and the V segment lost 0 bases, leaving 7 bases of the junction unmatched. The CDR3 reads CASSVGGTAYYNEQFF. The CDR3 DNA is TGTGCCAGCAGCGTAGGAGGGACAGCTTATTACAATGAGCAGTTCTTC.

The J gene is TRBJ1-2, the V gene TRBV5-6; the D is unclear. The length of the CDR3 is 15 residues. Germline CDR1 and CDR2: SGHDT and YYEEEE. The ends were cut back, 3 bases at V and 4 bases at J, with 16 bases in the middle. In nucleotides, the CDR3 is TGTGCCAGCAGCTCGAGCCTACTGGGAGGCTATGGCTACACCTTC. Its translation is CASSSSLLGGYGYTF.

CDR3 residues: CASSRQGSVGYTF. CDR3 DNA sequence: TGCGCCAGCAGCCGGCAGGGAAGCGTTGGCTACACCTTC. The chain couples TRBV4-3 to TRBJ1-2, with TRBD1 as a possible D gene (5 bases). V lost 4 bases and J 7 bases, leaving 13 bases between the germline ends. Germline CDR1 reads LGHNA; CDR2 reads YSLEER. The CDR3 is made up of 13 amino acids.

This rearrangement joins TRBV11-1 to TRBJ2-2, with D unresolved. Trimming shortened V by 3 bases and J by 1 base, and 9 bases separated the two germline ends. This CDR3 has 15 amino acids. CDR1 is SGHAT, CDR2 FQDESV, per germline (reference sequence). Here the CDR3 DNA reads TGTGCCAGCAGCTTCGGGCACTTGAACACCGGGGAGCTGTTTTTT. This translates into CASSFGHLNTGELFF. Complete variable domain (other parts from reference TRBV11-1 and TRBJ2-2): EAEVAQSPRYKITEKSQAVAFWCDPISGHATLYWYRQILGQGPELLVQFQDESVVDDSQLPKDRFSAERLKGVDSTLKIQPAELGDSAMYLCASSFGHLNTGELFFGEGSRLTVL.

The rearrangement joins TRBV18 to TRBJ2-2; tentative D call: TRBD1 (5 bases). CDR3 length: 15 amino acids. CDR1 and CDR2 (germline): KGHSH, LQKENI. V dropped 3 bases and J dropped 0 bases, with 8 bases sitting between them. CDR3 region: CASSPVTANTGELFF. The CDR3 DNA sequence: TGTGCCAGCTCACCGGTGACAGCGAACACCGGGGAGCTGTTTTTT.

The genes are TRBV18 and TRBJ2-3; 7 bases map to TRBD1. Germline trimming cut 3 bases from V and 8 bases from J; bases unmatched to any gene: 11. Germline lookup yields CDR1 KGHSH and CDR2 LQKENI. There are 15 residues in the CDR3. The CDR3 reads CASSPTTGQTGTQYF. The CDR3 DNA sequence: TGTGCCAGCTCACCGACGACAGGGCAGACGGGTACGCAGTATTTT.

The J gene is TRBJ2-3, the V gene TRBV5-1, with a possible D match to TRBD2 (7 bases). The CDR3 spans 16 residues. The V and J ends lost 5 bases and 5 bases respectively, with 21 bases between them. Germline CDR1 is SGHRS and CDR2 is YFSETQ. The chain's CDR3 is CASRPEGGWSGDTQYF. The CDR3 coding sequence is TGCGCCAGCAGACCCGAGGGGGGGTGGAGTGGAGATACGCAGTATTTT.

The chain links TRBV7-3 to TRBJ2-5; TRBD2 aligns across 7 bases. Germline trimming cut 2 bases from V and 0 bases from J; bases unmatched to any gene: 0. Germline values: CDR1 SGHTA, CDR2 FQGTGA. The CDR3 is 14 residues long. CDR3 in DNA: TGTGCCAGCAGCTTAGGACTAGACCAAGAGACCCAGTACTTC. It translates to CASSLGLDQETQYF.

V and J are TRBV27 and TRBJ2-6, with a tentative D call TRBD1 (6 bases). V lost 5 bases, J lost 0 bases, and 11 bases lay in between. The germline CDR1 and CDR2 sequences are MNHEY and SMNVEV (reference sequence). The CDR3 consists of 16 residues. CDR3 sequence: CASSPPDSSGANVLTF. The CDR3 region has the DNA TGTGCCAGCAGTCCGCCGGACAGCTCTGGGGCCAACGTCCTGACTTTC.

This clone was seen only a few times. The chain combines TRBV27 with TRBJ2-7; 7 bases are a match to TRBD1. Germline V CDR1 and CDR2: MNHEY, SMNVEV (reference sequence). CDR3 size: 14 residues. V lost 6 bases to trimming and J lost 5 bases; unmatched junction nucleotides: 10. CDR3 nucleotides: TGTGCCAGCAGACGACAGGGAGTGAACAACGAGCAGTACTTC. Amino acid sequence: CASRRQGVNNEQYF.

V gene TRBV6-5 combines with J gene TRBJ2-7; perhaps TRBD1 as D (5 bases). Per germline, CDR1 MNHEY and CDR2 SVGAGI. The germline V and J ends were trimmed by 6 bases and 3 bases, with 9 bases remaining between them. The CDR3 covers 12 residues. CDR3 DNA: TGTGCCAGCAGGGACACAGTCTACGAGCAGTACTTC. Protein: CASRDTVYEQYF.

The rearrangement joins TRBV7-2 to TRBJ1-6; no reliable D call. The germline gives CDR1 SGHTA, CDR2 FQGNSA. Trimming left V 8 bases short and J 6 bases short, with 14 bases between. The CDR3 spans 14 residues. The CDR3 reads CASGEGFFNSPLHF. CDR3 coding DNA: TGTGCCAGCGGCGAAGGATTTTTTAATTCACCCCTCCACTTT.